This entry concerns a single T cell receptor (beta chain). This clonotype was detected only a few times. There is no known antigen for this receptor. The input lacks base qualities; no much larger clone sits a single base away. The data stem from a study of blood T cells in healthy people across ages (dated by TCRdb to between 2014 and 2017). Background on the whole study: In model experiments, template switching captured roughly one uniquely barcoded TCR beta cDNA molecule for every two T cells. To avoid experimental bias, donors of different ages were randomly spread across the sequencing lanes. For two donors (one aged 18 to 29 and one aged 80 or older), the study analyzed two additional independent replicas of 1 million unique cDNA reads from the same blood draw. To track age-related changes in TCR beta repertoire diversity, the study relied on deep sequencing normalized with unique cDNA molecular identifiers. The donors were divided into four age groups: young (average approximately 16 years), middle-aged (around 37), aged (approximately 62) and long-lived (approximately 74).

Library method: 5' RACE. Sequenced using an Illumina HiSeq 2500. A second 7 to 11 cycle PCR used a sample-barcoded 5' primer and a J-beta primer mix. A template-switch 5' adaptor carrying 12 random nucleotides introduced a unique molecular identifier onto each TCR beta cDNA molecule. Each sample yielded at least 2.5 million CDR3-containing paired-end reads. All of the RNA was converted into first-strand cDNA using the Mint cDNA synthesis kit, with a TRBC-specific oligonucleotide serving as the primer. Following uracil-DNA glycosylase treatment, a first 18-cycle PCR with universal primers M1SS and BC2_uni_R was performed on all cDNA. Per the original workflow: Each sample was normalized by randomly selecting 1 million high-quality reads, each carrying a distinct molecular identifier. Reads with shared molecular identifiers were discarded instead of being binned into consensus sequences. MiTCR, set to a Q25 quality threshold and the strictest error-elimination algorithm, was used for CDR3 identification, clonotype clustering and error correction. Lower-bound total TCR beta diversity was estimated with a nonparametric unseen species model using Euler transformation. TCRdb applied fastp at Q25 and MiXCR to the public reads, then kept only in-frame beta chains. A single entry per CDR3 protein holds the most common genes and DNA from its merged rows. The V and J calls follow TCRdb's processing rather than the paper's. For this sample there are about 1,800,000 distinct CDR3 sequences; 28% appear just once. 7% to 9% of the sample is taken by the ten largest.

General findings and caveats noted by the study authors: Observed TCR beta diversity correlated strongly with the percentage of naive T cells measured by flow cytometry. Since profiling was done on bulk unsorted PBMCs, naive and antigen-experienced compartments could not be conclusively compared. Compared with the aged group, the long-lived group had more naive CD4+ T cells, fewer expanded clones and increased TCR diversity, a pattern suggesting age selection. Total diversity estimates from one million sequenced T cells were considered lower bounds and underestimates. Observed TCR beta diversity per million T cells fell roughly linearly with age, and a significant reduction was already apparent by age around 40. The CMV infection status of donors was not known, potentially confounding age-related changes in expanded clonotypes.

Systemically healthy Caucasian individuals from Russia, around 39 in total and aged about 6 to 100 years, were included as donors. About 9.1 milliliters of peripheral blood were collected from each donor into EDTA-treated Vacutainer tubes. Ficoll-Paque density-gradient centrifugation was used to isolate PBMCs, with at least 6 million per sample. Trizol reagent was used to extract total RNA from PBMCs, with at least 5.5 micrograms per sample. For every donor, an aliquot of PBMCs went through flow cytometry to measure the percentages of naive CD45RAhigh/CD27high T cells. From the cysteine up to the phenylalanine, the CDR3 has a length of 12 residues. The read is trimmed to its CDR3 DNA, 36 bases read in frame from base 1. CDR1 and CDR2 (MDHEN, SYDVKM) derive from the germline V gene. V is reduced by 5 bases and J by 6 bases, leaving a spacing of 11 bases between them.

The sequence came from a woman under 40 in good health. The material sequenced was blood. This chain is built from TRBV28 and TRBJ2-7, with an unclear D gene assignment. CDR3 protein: CASSRSAAEQYF. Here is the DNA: TGTGCCAGCAGTAGATCAGCCGCCGAGCAGTACTTC.